Given below is one T cell receptor (beta chain) in context. The germline V gene encodes CDR1 MDHEN and CDR2 SYDVKM. The junction had 4 bases not matched to a gene; V was cut back by 1 base and J by 0 bases. The CDR3 is 16 residues long. The data are from a study of blood T cells in healthy people across ages. The use of a sample-barcoded 5' primer and a J-beta primer mix characterized a second PCR of about 7 to 12 cycles. TCRdb recomputed calls from the 5' RACE reads with MiXCR, one row per CDR3 protein. Here the sample spans roughly 800,000 distinct CDR3 sequences, about 25% being singletons. The same specimen was also included in a second study, on T cells of mothers and their children.

The V and J genes are TRBV28 and TRBJ2-5, with 8 bases that match TRBD1. Sequences were obtained from blood. The source of this sequence is a boy younger than 18 in good health. DNA for the CDR3: TGTGCCAGCAGTTTATCAGGGGGCTACCACCAAGAGACCCAGTACTTC. Translation gives CASSLSGGYHQETQYF.